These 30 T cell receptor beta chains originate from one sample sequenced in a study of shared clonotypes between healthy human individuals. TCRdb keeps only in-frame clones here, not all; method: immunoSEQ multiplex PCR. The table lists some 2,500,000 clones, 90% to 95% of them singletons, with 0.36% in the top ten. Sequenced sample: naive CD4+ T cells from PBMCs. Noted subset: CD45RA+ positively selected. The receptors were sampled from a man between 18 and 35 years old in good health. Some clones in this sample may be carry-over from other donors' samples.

CDR3 bases: TGTGCCAGCAGCAAACCGTCCTGGGGGGATACGCAGTATTTT. Translated: CASSKPSWGDTQYF. The rearrangement links TRBV7-6 to TRBJ2-3, with D perhaps assigned TRBD1 or TRBD2 (5 bases each). Trimming removed 5 bases from V and 6 bases from J, with 15 bases in between. The CDR3 spans 14 residues. The V gene's germline CDR1 is SGHVS and CDR2 FNYEAQ.

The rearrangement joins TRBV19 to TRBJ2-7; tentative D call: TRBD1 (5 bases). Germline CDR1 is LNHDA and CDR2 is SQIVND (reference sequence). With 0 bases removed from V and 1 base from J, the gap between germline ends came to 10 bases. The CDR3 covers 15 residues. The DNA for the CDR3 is TGTGCCAGTAGTATAGATCCAGGGCGTTCCTACGAGCAGTACTTC. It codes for CASSIDPGRSYEQYF.

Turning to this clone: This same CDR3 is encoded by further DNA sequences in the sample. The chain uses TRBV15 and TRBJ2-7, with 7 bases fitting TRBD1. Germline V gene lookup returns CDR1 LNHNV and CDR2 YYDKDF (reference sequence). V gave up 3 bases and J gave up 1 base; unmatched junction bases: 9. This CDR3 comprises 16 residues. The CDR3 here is CATSRAGTGASYEQYF. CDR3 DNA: TGTGCCACCAGCAGGGCCGGCACAGGGGCATCCTACGAGCAGTACTTC. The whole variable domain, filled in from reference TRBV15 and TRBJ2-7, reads DAMVIQNPRYQVTQFGKPVTLSCSQTLNHNVMYWYQQKSSQAPKLLFHYYDKDFNNEADTPDNFQSRRPNTSFCFLDIRSPGLGDTAMYLCATSRAGTGASYEQYFGPGTRLTVT.

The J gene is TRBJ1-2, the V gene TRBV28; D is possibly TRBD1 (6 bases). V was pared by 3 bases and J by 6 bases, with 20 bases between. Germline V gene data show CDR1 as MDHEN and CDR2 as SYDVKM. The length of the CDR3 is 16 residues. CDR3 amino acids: CASSFSFFSGDDGYTF. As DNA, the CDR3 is TGTGCCAGCAGTTTTTCATTCTTTTCAGGGGACGATGGCTACACCTTC.

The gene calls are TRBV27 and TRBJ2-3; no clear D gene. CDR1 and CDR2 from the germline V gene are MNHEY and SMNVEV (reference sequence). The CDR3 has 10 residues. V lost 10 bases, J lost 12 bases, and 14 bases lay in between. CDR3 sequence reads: CATPLLSQYF. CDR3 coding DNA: TGTGCCACCCCCTTATTGTCACAGTATTTT.

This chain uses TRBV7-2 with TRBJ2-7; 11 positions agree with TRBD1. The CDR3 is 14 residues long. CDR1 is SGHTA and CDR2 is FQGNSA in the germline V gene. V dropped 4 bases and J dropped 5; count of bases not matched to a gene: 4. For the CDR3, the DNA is TGTGCCAGCAGCTACTGGACAGGGGGCCACGAGCAGTACTTC. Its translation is CASSYWTGGHEQYF.

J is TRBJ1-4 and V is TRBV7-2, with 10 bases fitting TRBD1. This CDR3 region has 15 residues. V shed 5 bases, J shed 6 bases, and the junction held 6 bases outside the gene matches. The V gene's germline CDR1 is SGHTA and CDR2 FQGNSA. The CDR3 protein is CASSRPGTGDEKLFF. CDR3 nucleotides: TGTGCCAGCAGCAGACCCGGGACAGGGGATGAAAAACTGTTTTTT.

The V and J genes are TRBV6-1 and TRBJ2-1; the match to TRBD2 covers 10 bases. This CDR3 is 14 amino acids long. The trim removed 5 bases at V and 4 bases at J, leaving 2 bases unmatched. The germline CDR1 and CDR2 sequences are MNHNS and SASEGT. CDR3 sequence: CASSSSGGYNEQFF. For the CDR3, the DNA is TGTGCCAGCAGTTCTAGCGGGGGTTACAATGAGCAGTTCTTC.

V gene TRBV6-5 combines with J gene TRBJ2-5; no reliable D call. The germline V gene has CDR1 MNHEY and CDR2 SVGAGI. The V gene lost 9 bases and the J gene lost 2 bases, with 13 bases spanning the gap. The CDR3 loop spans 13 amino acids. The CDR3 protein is CASHRHQQETQYF. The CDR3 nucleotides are TGTGCCAGTCATAGACACCAACAAGAGACCCAGTACTTC.

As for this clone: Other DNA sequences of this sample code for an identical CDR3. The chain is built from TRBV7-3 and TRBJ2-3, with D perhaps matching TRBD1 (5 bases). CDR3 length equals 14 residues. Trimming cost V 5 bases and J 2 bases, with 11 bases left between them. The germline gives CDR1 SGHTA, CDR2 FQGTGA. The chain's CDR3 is CASSLQGPTDTQYF. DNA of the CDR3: TGTGCCAGCAGCCTTCAGGGCCCCACAGATACGCAGTATTTT.

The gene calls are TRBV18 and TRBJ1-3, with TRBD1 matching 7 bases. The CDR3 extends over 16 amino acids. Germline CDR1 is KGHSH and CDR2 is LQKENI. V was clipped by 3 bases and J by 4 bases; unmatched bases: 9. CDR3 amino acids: CASSPRQGTVGNTIYF. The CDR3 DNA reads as TGTGCCAGCTCACCTCGACAGGGCACTGTGGGAAACACCATATATTTT.

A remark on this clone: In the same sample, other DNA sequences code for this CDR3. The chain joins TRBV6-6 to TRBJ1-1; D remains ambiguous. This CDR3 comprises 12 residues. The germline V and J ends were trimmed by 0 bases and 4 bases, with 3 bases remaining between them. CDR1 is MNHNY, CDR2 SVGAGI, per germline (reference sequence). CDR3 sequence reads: CASSYSRTEAFF. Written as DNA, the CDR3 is TGTGCCAGCAGTTACTCCCGCACTGAAGCTTTCTTT.

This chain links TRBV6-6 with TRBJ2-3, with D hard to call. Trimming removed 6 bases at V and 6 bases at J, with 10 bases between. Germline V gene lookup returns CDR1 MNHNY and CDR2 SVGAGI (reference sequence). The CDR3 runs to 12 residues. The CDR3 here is CASSPGFDTQYF. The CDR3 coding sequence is TGTGCCAGCAGCCCCGGATTTGATACGCAGTATTTT.

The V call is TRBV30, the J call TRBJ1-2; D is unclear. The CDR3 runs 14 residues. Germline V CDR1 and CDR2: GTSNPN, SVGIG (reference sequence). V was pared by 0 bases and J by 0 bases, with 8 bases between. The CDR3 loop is CAWSVRFANYGYTF. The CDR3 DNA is TGTGCCTGGAGTGTAAGATTTGCTAACTATGGCTACACCTTC.

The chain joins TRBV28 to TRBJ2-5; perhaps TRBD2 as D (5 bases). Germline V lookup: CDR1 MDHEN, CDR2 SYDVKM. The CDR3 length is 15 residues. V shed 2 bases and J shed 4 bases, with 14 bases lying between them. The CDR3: CASSLRGRYGETQYF. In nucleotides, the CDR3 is TGTGCCAGCAGTTTACGGGGAAGGTATGGAGAGACCCAGTACTTC.

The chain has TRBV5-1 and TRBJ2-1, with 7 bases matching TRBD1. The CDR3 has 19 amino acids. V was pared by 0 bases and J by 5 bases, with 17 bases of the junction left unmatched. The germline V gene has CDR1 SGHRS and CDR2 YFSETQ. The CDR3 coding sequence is TGCGCCAGCAGCTTGGCCCTTGATTGGGTGGCCAGGGGGAACAATGAGCAGTTCTTC. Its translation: CASSLALDWVARGNNEQFF.

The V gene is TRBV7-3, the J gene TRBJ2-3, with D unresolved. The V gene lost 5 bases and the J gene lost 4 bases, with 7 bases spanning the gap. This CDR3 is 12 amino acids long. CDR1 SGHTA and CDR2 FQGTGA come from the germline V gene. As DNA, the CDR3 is TGTGCCAGCAGCCGGCTAGCAGATACGCAGTATTTT. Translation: CASSRLADTQYF.

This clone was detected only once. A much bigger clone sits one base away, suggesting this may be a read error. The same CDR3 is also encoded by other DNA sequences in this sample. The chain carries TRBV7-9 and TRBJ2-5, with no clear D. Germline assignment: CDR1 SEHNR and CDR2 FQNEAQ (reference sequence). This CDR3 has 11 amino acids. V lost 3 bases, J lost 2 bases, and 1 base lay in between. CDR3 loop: CASSLQETQYF. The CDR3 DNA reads TGTGCCAGCAGCTTGCAAGAGACCCAGTACTTC. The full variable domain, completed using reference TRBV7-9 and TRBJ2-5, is DTGVSQNPRHKITKRGQNVTFRCDPISEHNRLYWYRQTLGQGPEFLTYFQNEAQLEKSRLLSDRFSAERPKGSFSTLEIQRTEQGDSAMYLCASSLQETQYFGPGTRLLVL.

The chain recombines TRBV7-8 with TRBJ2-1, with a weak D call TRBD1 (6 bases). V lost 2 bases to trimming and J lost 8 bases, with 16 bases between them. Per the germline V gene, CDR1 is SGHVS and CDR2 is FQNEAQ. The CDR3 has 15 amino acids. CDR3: CASSLYRTGSDEQFF. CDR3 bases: TGTGCCAGCAGCTTATACCGAACAGGGTCGGATGAGCAGTTCTTC.

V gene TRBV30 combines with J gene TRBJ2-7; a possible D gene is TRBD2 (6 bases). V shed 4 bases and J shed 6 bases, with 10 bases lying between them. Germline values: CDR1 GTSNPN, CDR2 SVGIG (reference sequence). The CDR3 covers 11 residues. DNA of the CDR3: TGTGCCTGGACGGGAGAAGGCGAGCAGTACTTC. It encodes CAWTGEGEQYF.

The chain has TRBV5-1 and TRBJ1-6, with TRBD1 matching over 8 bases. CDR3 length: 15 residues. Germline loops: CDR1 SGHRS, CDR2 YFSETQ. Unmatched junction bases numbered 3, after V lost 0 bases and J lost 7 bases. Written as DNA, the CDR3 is TGCGCCAGCAGCTTGGGACAGGGGTTGAATTCACCCCTCCACTTT. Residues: CASSLGQGLNSPLHF.

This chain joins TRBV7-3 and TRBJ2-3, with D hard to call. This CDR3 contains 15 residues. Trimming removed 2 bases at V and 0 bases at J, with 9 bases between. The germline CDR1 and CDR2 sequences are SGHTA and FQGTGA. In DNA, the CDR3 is TGTGCCAGCAGCTTAGGTCCGCCGAGCACAGATACGCAGTATTTT. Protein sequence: CASSLGPPSTDTQYF. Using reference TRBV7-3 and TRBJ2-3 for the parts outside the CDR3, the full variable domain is GAGVSQTPSNKVTEKGKYVELRCDPISGHTALYWYRQSLGQGPEFLIYFQGTGAADDSGLPNDRFFAVRPEGSVSTLKIQRTERGDSAVYLCASSLGPPSTDTQYFGPGTRLTVL.

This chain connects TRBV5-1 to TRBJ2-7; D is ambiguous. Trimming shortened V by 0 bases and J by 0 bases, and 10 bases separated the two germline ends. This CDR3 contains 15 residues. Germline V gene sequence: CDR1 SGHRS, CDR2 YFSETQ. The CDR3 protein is CASSLAPASSYEQYF. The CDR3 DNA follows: TGCGCCAGCAGCTTGGCCCCCGCTAGCTCCTACGAGCAGTACTTC.

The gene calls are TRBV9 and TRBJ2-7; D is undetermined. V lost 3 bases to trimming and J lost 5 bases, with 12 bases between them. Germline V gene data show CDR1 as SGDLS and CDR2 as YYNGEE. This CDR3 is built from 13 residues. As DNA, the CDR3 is TGTGCCAGCAGCGATGGGGTGGGCAACGAGCAGTACTTC. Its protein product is CASSDGVGNEQYF.

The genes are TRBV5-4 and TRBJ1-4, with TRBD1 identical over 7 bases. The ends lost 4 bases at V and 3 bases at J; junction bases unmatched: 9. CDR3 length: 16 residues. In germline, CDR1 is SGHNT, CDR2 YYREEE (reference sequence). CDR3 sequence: CASSRQGGRSNEKLFF. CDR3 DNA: TGTGCCAGCAGCAGACAGGGCGGGCGGTCTAATGAAAAACTGTTTTTT.

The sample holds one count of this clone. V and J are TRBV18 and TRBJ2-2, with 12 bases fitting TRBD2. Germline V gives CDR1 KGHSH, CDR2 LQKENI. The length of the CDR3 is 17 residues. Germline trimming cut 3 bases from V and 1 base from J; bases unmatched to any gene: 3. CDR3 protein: CASSPTSGRGNTGELFF. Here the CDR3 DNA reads TGTGCCAGCTCACCGACTAGCGGGAGAGGGAACACCGGGGAGCTGTTTTTT.

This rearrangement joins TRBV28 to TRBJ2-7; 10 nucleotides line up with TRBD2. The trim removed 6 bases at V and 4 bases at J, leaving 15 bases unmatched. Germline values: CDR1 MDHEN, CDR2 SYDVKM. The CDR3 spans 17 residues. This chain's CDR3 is CASRPPPGLAAPYEQYF. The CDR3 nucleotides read TGTGCCAGCAGACCCCCGCCTGGACTAGCGGCCCCTTACGAGCAGTACTTC.

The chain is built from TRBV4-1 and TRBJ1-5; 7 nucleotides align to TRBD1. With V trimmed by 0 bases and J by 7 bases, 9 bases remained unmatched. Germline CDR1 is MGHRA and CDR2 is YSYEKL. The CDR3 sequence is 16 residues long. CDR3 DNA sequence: TGCGCCAGCAGCCAAGACTCGACAGGGTTTGGACAGCCCCAGCATTTT. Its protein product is CASSQDSTGFGQPQHF.

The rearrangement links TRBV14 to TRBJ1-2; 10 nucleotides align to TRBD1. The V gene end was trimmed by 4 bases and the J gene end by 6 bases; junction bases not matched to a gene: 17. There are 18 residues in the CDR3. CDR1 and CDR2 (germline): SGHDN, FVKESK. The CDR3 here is CASSRQITPTGGSHGYTF. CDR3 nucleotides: TGTGCCAGCAGCCGTCAAATCACCCCGACAGGGGGCTCTCATGGCTACACCTTC.

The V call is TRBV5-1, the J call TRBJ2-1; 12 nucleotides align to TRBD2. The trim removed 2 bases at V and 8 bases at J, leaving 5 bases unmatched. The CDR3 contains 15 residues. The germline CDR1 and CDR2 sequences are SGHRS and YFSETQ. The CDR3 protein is CASSFRTSGIDEQFF. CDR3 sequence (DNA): TGCGCCAGCAGCTTCCGGACTAGCGGGATCGATGAGCAGTTCTTC.